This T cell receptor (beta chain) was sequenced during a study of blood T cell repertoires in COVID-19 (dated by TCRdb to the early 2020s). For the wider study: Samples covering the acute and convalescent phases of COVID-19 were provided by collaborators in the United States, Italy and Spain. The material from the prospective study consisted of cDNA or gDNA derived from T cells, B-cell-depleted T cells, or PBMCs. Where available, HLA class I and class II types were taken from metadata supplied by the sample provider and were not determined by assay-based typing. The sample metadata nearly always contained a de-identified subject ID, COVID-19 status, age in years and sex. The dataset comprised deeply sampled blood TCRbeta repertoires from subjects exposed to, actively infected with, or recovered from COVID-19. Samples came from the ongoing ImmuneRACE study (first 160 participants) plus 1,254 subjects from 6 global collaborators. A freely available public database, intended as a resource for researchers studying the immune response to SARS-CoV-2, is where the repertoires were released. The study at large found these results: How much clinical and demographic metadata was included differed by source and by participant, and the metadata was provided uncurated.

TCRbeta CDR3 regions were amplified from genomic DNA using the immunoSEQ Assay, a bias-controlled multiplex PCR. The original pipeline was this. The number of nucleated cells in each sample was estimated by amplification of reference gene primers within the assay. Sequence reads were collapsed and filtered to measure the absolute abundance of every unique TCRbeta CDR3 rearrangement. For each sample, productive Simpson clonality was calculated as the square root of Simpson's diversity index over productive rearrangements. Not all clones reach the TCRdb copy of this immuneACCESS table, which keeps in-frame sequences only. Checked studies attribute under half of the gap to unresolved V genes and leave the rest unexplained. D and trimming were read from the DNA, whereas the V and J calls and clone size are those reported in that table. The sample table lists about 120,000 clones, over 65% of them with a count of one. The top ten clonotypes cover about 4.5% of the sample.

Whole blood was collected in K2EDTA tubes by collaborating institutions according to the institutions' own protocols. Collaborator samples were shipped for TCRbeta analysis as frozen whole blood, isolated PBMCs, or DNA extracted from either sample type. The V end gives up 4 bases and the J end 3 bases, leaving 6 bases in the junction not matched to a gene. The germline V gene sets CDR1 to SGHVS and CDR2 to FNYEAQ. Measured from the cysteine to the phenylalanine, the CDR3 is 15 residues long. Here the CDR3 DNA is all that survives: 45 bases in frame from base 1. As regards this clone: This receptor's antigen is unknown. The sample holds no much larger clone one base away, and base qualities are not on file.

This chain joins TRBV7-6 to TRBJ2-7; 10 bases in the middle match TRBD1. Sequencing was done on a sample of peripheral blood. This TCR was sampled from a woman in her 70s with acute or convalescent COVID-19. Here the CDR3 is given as CASSYDRGPNYEQYF. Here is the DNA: TGTGCCAGCAGCTATGACAGGGGGCCTAACTACGAGCAGTACTTC. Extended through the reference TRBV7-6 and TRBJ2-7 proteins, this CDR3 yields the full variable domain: GAGVSQSPRYKVTKRGQDVALRCDPISGHVSLYWYRQALGQGPEFLTYFNYEAQQDKSGLPNDRFSAERPEGSISTLTIQRTEQRDSAMYRCASSYDRGPNYEQYFGPGTRLTVT.